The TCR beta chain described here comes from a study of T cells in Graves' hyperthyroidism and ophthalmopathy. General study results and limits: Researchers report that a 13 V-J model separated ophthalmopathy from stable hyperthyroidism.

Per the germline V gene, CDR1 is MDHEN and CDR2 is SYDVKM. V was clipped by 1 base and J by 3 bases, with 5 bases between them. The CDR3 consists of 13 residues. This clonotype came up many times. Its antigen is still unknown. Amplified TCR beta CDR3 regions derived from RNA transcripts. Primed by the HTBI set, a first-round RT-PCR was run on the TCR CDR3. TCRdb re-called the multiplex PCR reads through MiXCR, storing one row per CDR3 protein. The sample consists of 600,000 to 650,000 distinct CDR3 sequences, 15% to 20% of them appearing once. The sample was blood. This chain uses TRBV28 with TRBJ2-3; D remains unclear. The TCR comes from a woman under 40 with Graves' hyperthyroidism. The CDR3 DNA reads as TGTGCCAGCAGTTTATTCGATACAGATACGCAGTATTTT. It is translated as CASSLFDTDTQYF.